Each of the 12 T cell receptor beta chains below was sequenced from the same sample in a study of early T cells in non-severe SARS-CoV-2 infection. TCRdb passed the 5' RACE reads through MiXCR, listing each CDR3 protein once. The sample holds roughly 100,000 distinct CDR3 sequences, around 15% seen once. The sequencing input was whole blood. These receptor sequences come from an adult who was a healthcare worker with PCR-confirmed SARS-CoV-2 infection or an uninfected control (not recorded which).

CDR3 residues: CSAPGRTYGYTF. The CDR3 nucleotides are TGCAGTGCACCGGGACGGACCTATGGCTACACCTTC. The V gene is TRBV20-1, the J gene TRBJ1-2; TRBD1 might be the D (5 bases). The V gene lost 6 bases and the J gene lost 4 bases, with 12 bases spanning the gap. CDR1 and CDR2 (germline): DFQATT, SNEGSKA (reference sequence). This CDR3 is built from 12 residues.

V usage is TRBV12-3 or TRBV12-4 and J usage is TRBJ1-5, with a possible D match to TRBD1 (6 bases). The ends were cut back, 1 base at V and 11 bases at J, with 15 bases in the middle. The CDR3 extends over 14 amino acids. This CDR3 is CASSLGYRDISQHF. The CDR3 nucleotides are TGTGCCAGCAGTTTAGGTTACAGGGATATTTCCCAGCATTTT.

This chain joins TRBV12-3 or TRBV12-4 and TRBJ2-7; the match to TRBD2 covers 9 bases. This CDR3 is built from 16 residues. V was clipped by 1 base and J by 2 bases; unmatched bases: 6. CDR3 nucleotides: TGTGCCAGCAGTTTAGGATTAGCTAGCGGGGCCTACGAGCAGTACTTC. Protein product: CASSLGLASGAYEQYF.

Written as DNA, the CDR3 is TGTGCCAGCAGCCCACCAGACAATGAGCAGTTCTTC. Its protein product is CASSPPDNEQFF. This chain uses TRBV11-3 with TRBJ2-1; D unclear. The V end lost 5 bases, the J end lost 5 bases, and 7 bases lay between the germline ends. The CDR3 is 12 amino acids. Germline V gene sequence: CDR1 SGHNT, CDR2 YENEEA.

The chain couples TRBV2 to TRBJ1-5; weak D call: TRBD1 (5 bases). The CDR3 covers 14 residues. Germline loops: CDR1 SNHLY, CDR2 FYNNEI. V lost 7 bases and J 4 bases, leaving 14 bases between the germline ends. For the CDR3, the DNA is TGTGCCAGCACGTCTCAGGGCAGTAATCAGCCCCAGCATTTT. This translates into CASTSQGSNQPQHF.

This clonotype was observed a few times. The rearrangement joins TRBV29-1 to TRBJ2-2; D is possibly TRBD1 (5 bases). Germline-derived CDR1 and CDR2 are SQVTM and ANQGSEA. The V end lost 7 bases, the J end lost 0 bases, and 15 bases lay between the germline ends. There are 15 residues in the CDR3. The CDR3 is CSAKGDRTNTGELFF. DNA for the CDR3: TGCAGCGCAAAAGGTGACAGAACGAACACCGGGGAGCTGTTTTTT.

The CDR3 sequence is CASSRGANTEAFF. CDR3 nucleotide sequence: TGTGCCAGCTCTCGGGGCGCAAACACTGAAGCTTTCTTT. The chain uses TRBV6-4 and TRBJ1-1; TRBD1 might be the D (5 bases). The CDR3 is made up of 13 amino acids. CDR1 is MRHNA, CDR2 SNTAGT, per germline. Trimming left V 8 bases short and J 2 bases short, with 12 bases between.

The chain recombines TRBV5-1 with TRBJ1-2; D unresolved. This CDR3 has 14 residues. The V end was cut by 0 bases, the J end by 7 bases, with 13 bases between. In germline, CDR1 is SGHRS, CDR2 YFSETQ. CDR3: CASSLGLMAGGYTF. In DNA, the CDR3 is TGCGCCAGCAGCTTGGGGTTAATGGCAGGTGGCTACACCTTC.

The V gene is TRBV7-2, the J gene TRBJ2-3, with unresolved D. The CDR3 sequence is 12 residues long. Germline-derived CDR1 and CDR2 are SGHTA and FQGNSA. The V end lost 5 bases, the J end lost 6 bases, and 9 bases lay between the germline ends. The CDR3 loop reads CASSVVGDTQYF. The CDR3 nucleotides are TGTGCCAGCAGCGTCGTAGGGGATACGCAGTATTTT.

This clonotype appeared a few times. V usage is TRBV4-1 and J usage is TRBJ2-1; 14 bases map to TRBD2. Germline V gene data show CDR1 as MGHRA and CDR2 as YSYEKL. Unmatched junction bases numbered 18, after V lost 4 bases and J lost 10 bases. This CDR3 comprises 19 residues. The CDR3 region is CASSPSGLAGDEPYQEQFF. The CDR3 nucleotides are TGCGCCAGCAGCCCATCGGGACTAGCGGGGGACGAACCTTACCAGGAGCAGTTCTTC.

This clonotype has a handful of counts. This chain connects TRBV6-1 to TRBJ2-3; tentatively, D is TRBD1 (8 bases). V dropped 4 bases and J dropped 8 bases, with 13 bases sitting between them. The CDR3 consists of 13 residues. The germline gives CDR1 MNHNS, CDR2 SASEGT. Here the CDR3 DNA reads TGTGCCAGCAGTGCGGACAGGGAGGGTACGCAGTATTTT. Protein sequence: CASSADREGTQYF.

This clonotype was picked up a small number of times. The gene calls are TRBV20-1 and TRBJ1-4; the D gene is possibly TRBD1 (5 bases). Trimming left V 6 bases short and J 4 bases short, with 15 bases between. From germline, CDR1 is DFQATT and CDR2 SNEGSKA (reference sequence). CDR3 length equals 14 residues. CDR3 nucleotide sequence: TGCAGTGCCTCCCGGGGCAGTGATAATGAAAAACTGTTTTTT. Protein sequence: CSASRGSDNEKLFF.